Listed below are T cell receptor beta chains from one sample, sequenced in a study of early T cells in non-severe SARS-CoV-2 infection. TCRdb reprocessed the 5' RACE reads via MiXCR and lists one record per CDR3 protein. The sample records tens of thousands of distinct CDR3 sequences, 5.5% to 7.5% being singletons. Sequencing used whole blood. These receptors came from an adult who was a healthcare worker with PCR-confirmed SARS-CoV-2 infection or an uninfected control (not recorded which). CDR3s include the opening cysteine and the closing phenylalanine or tryptophan. A D gene is named only where the DNA matches it firmly. The listing skips clone size in some rows; elsewhere it reads once, few, many or a size class.

>TRBJ2-3|TRBV11-2|TRBD2|.
CASSVLAGATTDTQYF
TGTGCCAGCAGCGTACTAGCGGGGGCAACCACAGATACGCAGTATTTT
>TRBJ1-4|TRBV12-3/TRBV12-4|.|many
CASSFPPTLESEKLFF
TGTGCCAGCAGTTTCCCGCCGACCCTGGAGTCGGAAAAACTGTTTTTT
>TRBJ1-5|TRBV12-3/TRBV12-4|.|many
CASSQGHGNQPQHF
TGTGCCAGCAGTCAGGGACACGGCAATCAGCCCCAGCATTTT
>TRBJ1-6|TRBV5-6|.|many
CASSLSGRTYNSPLHF
TGTGCCAGCAGCTTGTCCGGGCGGACCTATAATTCACCCCTCCACTTT
>TRBJ1-1|TRBV7-3|.|.
CASSLSTVMNTEAFF
TGTGCCAGCAGCTTGTCGACGGTGATGAACACTGAAGCTTTCTTT
>TRBJ1-4|TRBV29-1|.|.
CSVSPGARGEKLFF
TGCAGCGTCTCCCCTGGGGCCAGGGGTGAAAAACTGTTTTTT
>TRBJ1-2|TRBV5-1|TRBD1|.
CASSLQGLGNYGYTF
TGCGCCAGCAGCCTACAGGGGTTAGGAAACTATGGCTACACCTTC
>TRBJ2-5|TRBV19|.|many
CASSITSEETQYF
TGTGCCAGTAGTATTACGTCTGAAGAGACCCAGTACTTC
>TRBJ2-7|TRBV27|.|many
CASSPSQGSAYEQYF
TGTGCCAGCAGTCCCTCTCAGGGAAGCGCCTACGAGCAGTACTTC
>TRBJ2-3|TRBV27|.|.
CASSSRQRWSIDTQYF
TGTGCCAGCAGTTCTCGACAGAGGTGGAGCATAGATACGCAGTATTTT
>TRBJ2-2|TRBV20-1|.|many
CSARKGGSTGELFF
TGCAGTGCTAGGAAAGGGGGGTCTACCGGGGAGCTGTTTTTT
>TRBJ2-2|TRBV4-1|TRBD1|few
CASSQGDRDTGELFF
TGCGCCAGCAGCCAGGGGGACAGGGACACCGGGGAGCTGTTTTTT
>TRBJ2-7|TRBV6-2/TRBV6-3|.|.
CASSYSKFSGTAYEQYF
TGTGCCAGCAGTTACTCGAAATTTTCAGGGACCGCCTACGAGCAGTACTTC
>TRBJ2-5|TRBV6-5|.|many
CASSYRGRIQETQYF
TGTGCCAGCAGTTACCGGGGACGTATCCAAGAGACCCAGTACTTC
>TRBJ2-5|TRBV5-5|TRBD1|.
CASSLGDRDVETQYF
TGTGCCAGCAGCTTGGGGGACAGGGATGTTGAGACCCAGTACTTC
>TRBJ2-7|TRBV20-1|TRBD2|few
CSARDPRGGGTISSYEQYF
TGCAGTGCTAGAGACCCCCGCGGCGGGGGTACAATCAGCTCCTACGAGCAGTACTTC
>TRBJ2-5|TRBV28|TRBD1|many
CASSYGTGVGKTQYF
TGTGCCAGCAGTTACGGGACAGGGGTCGGAAAGACCCAGTACTTC
>TRBJ2-1|TRBV20-1|.|many
CSAGTTYNEQFF
TGCAGTGCCGGGACCACCTACAATGAGCAGTTCTTC
>TRBJ2-5|TRBV10-1|TRBD2|few
CASSDKLAGGVETQYF
TGCGCCAGCAGTGACAAGCTAGCGGGGGGTGTAGAGACCCAGTACTTC
>TRBJ1-1|TRBV30|.|many
CAWSVRQMNTEAFF
TGTGCCTGGAGTGTACGACAGATGAACACTGAAGCTTTCTTT
>TRBJ1-6|TRBV12-3/TRBV12-4|.|many
CASSRTGFGSSYNSPLHF
TGTGCCAGCAGCCGTACAGGGTTTGGAAGCTCCTATAATTCACCCCTCCACTTT
>TRBJ1-3|TRBV7-8|TRBD1|many
CASSLNRGSFAGNTIYF
TGTGCCAGCAGCCTAAACAGGGGCTCTTTCGCTGGAAACACCATATATTTT
>TRBJ2-3|TRBV7-9|.|many
CASSLVGSSDTQYF
TGTGCCAGCAGCTTAGTGGGGTCCTCAGATACGCAGTATTTT
>TRBJ2-7|TRBV7-9|TRBD1|.
CASSSVQGTYEQYF
TGTGCCAGCAGCTCGGTACAGGGGACGTACGAGCAGTACTTC
>TRBJ2-1|TRBV7-9|.|many
CASSSDGDYNEQFF
TGTGCCAGCAGCTCTGATGGGGACTACAATGAGCAGTTCTTC
>TRBJ1-2|TRBV18|TRBD1|many
CASSPGQGRSYGYTF
TGTGCCAGCTCACCTGGACAGGGGAGGAGCTATGGCTACACCTTC
>TRBJ2-7|TRBV13|.|.
CAIGDPGSEQYF
TGTGCCATCGGGGACCCGGGGTCCGAGCAGTACTTC
>TRBJ1-1|TRBV4-2|TRBD1|many
CASSRPGQGGAEAFF
TGTGCCAGCAGCCGACCGGGACAGGGAGGGGCTGAAGCTTTCTTT
>TRBJ1-1|TRBV5-1|TRBD1|many
CASSKKTGMNTEAFF
TGCGCCAGCAGCAAGAAGACAGGGATGAACACTGAAGCTTTCTTT
>TRBJ1-3|TRBV7-9|.|many
CASSLAIQHSGNTIYF
TGTGCCAGCAGCTTAGCGATCCAGCACTCTGGAAACACCATATATTTT
>TRBJ2-3|TRBV18|.|.
CASSPNLDTQYF
TGTGCCAGCTCACCAAATTTAGATACGCAGTATTTT
>TRBJ2-3|TRBV7-2|TRBD2|many
CASSLGRSGGTDTQYF
TGTGCCAGCAGCTTAGGGCGGTCGGGGGGAACAGATACGCAGTATTTT
>TRBJ2-7|TRBV5-1|TRBD1|many
CASSSRRDSLYEQYF
TGCGCCAGCAGTTCTCGCCGGGACAGCCTCTACGAGCAGTACTTC
>TRBJ1-6|TRBV7-9|TRBD1|.
CASSKDRGPTPLHF
TGTGCCAGCAGCAAAGACAGGGGGCCCACACCCCTCCACTTT
>TRBJ2-7|TRBV7-2|.|few
CASSGTAHEQYF
TGTGCCAGCTCCGGGACGGCCCACGAGCAGTACTTC
>TRBJ1-1|TRBV12-3/TRBV12-4|.|many
CASSFPREFGRGAFF
TGTGCCAGCAGTTTTCCGCGGGAGTTCGGACGGGGAGCTTTCTTT
>TRBJ1-2|TRBV28|.|.
CASSLSAGDYGYTF
TGTGCCAGCAGTTTAAGCGCAGGGGACTATGGCTACACCTTC